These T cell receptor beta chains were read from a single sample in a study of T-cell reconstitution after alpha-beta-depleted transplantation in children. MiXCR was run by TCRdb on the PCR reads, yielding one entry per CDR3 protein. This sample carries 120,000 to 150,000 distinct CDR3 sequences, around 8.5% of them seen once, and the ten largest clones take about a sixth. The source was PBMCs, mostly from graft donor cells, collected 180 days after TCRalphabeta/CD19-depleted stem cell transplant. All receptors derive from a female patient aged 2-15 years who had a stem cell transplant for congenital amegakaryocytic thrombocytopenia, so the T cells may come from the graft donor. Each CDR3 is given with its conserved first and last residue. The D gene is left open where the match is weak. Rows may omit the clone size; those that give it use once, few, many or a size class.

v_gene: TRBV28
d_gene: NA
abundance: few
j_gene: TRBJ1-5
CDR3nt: TGTGCCAGCACCGTAGTGGGGGATCAGCCCCAGCATTTT
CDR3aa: CASTVVGDQPQHF

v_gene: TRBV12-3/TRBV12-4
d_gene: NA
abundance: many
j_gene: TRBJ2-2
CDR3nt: TGTGCCAGCAGGGGAGAGGTGGGAGTCCTCACCGGGGAGCTGTTTTTT
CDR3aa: CASRGEVGVLTGELFF

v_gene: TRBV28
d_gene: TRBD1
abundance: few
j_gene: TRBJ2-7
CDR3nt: TGTGCCAGCAGTTTCCCCCGAAGAGGGAACAGGGGGGTAGACGAGCAGTACTTC
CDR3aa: CASSFPRRGNRGVDEQYF

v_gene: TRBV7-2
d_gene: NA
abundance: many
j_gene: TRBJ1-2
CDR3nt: TGTGCCAGCAGCTTAGCAGGGGTCTATGGCTACACCTTC
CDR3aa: CASSLAGVYGYTF

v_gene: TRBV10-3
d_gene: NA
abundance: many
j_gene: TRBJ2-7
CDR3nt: TGTGCCATCAGTGTGGCAGGGGGGTACGAGCAGTACTTC
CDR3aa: CAISVAGGYEQYF

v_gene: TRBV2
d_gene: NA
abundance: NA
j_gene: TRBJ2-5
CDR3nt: TGTGCCAGCAGCCGGGACCTGAAGGAGACCCAGTACTTC
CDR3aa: CASSRDLKETQYF

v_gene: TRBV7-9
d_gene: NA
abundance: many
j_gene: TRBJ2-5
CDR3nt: TGTGCCAGCAGCTTAGGATCAGGGCCCCAAGAGACCCAGTACTTC
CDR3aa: CASSLGSGPQETQYF

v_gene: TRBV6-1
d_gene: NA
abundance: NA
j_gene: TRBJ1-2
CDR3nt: TGTGCCAGCAGACGAGTCAGAGTGGGTGGCTACACCTTC
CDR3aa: CASRRVRVGGYTF

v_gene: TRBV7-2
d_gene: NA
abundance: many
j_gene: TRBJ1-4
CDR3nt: TGTGCCAGCAGAGACAGGAAGAATGAAAAACTGTTTTTT
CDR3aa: CASRDRKNEKLFF

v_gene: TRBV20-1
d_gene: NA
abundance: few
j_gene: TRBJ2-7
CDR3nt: TGCAGTGCTAGTCAGGAATCCTACGAGCAGTACTTC
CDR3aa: CSASQESYEQYF

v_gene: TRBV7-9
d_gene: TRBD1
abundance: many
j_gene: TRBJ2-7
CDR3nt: TGTGCCAGCAGCGCCGGGACAGGTCCCGAGCAGTACTTC
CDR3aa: CASSAGTGPEQYF

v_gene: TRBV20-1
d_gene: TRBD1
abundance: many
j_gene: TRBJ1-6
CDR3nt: TGCAGTGCTTACTCAGGGGGCCAGGGATCACCCCTCCACTTT
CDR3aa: CSAYSGGQGSPLHF

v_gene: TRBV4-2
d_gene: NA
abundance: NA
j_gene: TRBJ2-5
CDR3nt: TGTGCCAGCAGCCAAGTACGTCACAATAGGGCCCAGTACTTC
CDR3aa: CASSQVRHNRAQYF

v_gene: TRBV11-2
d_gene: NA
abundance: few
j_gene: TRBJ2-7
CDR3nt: TGTGCCAGCAGCTTAGGGAGGGGCCGTAATTCCTACGAGCAGTACTTC
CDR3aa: CASSLGRGRNSYEQYF

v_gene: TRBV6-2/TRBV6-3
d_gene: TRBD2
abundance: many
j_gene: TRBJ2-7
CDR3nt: TGTGCCAGCAGTTGGGGACTAGCGGGAGGGCTAACCTACGAGCAGTACTTC
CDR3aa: CASSWGLAGGLTYEQYF

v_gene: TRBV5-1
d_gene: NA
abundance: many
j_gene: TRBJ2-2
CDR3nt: TGCGCCAGCAGATCCGAGAACACCGGGGAGCTGTTTTTT
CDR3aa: CASRSENTGELFF

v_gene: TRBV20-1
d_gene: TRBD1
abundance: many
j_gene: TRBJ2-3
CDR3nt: TGCAGTGCTCCCGGGACAGGGATCCCAGATACGCAGTATTTT
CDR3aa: CSAPGTGIPDTQYF

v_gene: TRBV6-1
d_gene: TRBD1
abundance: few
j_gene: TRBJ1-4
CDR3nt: TGTGCCAGCAGTGAAACAGGACAGGAAGGTGAAAAACTGTTTTTT
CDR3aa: CASSETGQEGEKLFF

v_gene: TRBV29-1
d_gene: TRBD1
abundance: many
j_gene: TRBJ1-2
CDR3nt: TGCAGCGTCCGGGACAGCTTACTAGATGGCTACACCTTC
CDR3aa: CSVRDSLLDGYTF

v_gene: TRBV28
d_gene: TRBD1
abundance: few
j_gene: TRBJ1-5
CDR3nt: TGTGCCAGCAGTTTACCCTCATCGACAGGGGGGGCTCAGCCCCAGCATTTT
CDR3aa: CASSLPSSTGGAQPQHF

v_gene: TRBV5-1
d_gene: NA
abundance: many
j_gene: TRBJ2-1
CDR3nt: TGCGCCAGCAGCTTGGAATTCTGGGCCCCTAGGCATGAGCAGTTCTTC
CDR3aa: CASSLEFWAPRHEQFF

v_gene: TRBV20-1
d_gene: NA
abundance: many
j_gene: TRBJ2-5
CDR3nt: TGCAGTGCTAGAGACGGGCTCCACGGAGAGACCCAGTACTTC
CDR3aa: CSARDGLHGETQYF

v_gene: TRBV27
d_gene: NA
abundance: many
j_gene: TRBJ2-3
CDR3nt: TGTGCCAGCAGCCGTAACCCAGGGCCCCGAGATACGCAGTATTTT
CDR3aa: CASSRNPGPRDTQYF

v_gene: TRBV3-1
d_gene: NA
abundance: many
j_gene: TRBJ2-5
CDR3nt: TGTGCCAGCAGCCAACTGACTGGGGAGACCCAGTACTTC
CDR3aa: CASSQLTGETQYF

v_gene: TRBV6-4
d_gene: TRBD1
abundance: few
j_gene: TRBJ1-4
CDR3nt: TGTGCCAGCAGTCCCACCCGGGACAGGGGGAAGTATAATGAAAAACTGTTTTTT
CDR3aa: CASSPTRDRGKYNEKLFF

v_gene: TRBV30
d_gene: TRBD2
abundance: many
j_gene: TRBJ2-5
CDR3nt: TGTGCCTGGAGTGCGGGACTAGCGGGACCAGAGACCCAGTACTTC
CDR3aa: CAWSAGLAGPETQYF

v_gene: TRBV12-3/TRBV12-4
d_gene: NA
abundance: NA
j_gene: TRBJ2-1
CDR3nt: TGTGCCAGCAGTTTCTGGGCGGCCCCCTACAATGAGCAGTTCTTC
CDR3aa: CASSFWAAPYNEQFF

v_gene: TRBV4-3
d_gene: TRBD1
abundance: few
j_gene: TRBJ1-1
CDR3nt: TGCGCCAGCAGCCAACGCGACAGGGGCACTGAAGCTTTCTTT
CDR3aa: CASSQRDRGTEAFF